This note documents a single T cell receptor beta chain sequence. Its target is not known. The V gene lost 2 bases and the J gene lost 5 bases, with 17 bases spanning the gap. This CDR3 is built from 15 residues. In germline, CDR1 is SGHRS, CDR2 YFSETQ. Repertoires were generated with immunoSEQ multiplex PCR, while TCRdb's copy carries only in-frame clones and drops some. The sample carries 650,000 to 750,000 clones, 60% to 80% recorded once. This entry belongs to a study of shared clonotypes between healthy human individuals. The study, taken as a whole, reports: Around 5% was the fraction of naive CD4 clonotypes found shared across a few donors. Having only a few donors restricted how much genetic and exposure-history diversity was captured.

Every donor, a Caucasian adult, lived in Nashville, Tennessee. The chain combines TRBV5-1 with TRBJ2-7; possible D gene TRBD2, 6 bases. The clonotype originates from a woman under 40 in good health. The sample taken for sequencing was memory CD4+ T cells sorted from blood. Described subset: CD45RA-negative fraction. CDR3 region: CASSLGGERYHEQYF. The CDR3 DNA sequence: TGCGCCAGCAGCTTAGGCGGGGAACGGTACCACGAGCAGTACTTC.